The text below deals with one T cell receptor (beta chain). Its antigen remains unidentified. This record comes from a study of T cell repertoires in aging, cancer and after chemotherapy. For the study at large: Donor ages fell into six groups from 30 or younger up to 70 or older. Pre- and post-chemotherapy samples were paired from chronic lymphocytic leukemia patients treated with fludarabine- or bendamustine-based regimens.

Study-wide results and limits: Hematological cancer patients had lymphoid organ infiltration that may impair thymic emigration or T cell expansion. Age-matched healthy donors had significantly more diverse, less clonal blood TCR repertoires than untreated cancer patients.

The CDR3 runs to 12 residues. After removal of 7 bases from V and 6 bases from J, the junction contained 4 bases not matched to a gene. The germline V gene has CDR1 SGHNT and CDR2 YYREEE (reference sequence). TCR beta rearrangements were amplified from peripheral blood genomic DNA. Multiplex touch-down PCR with TRB-A/B primers amplified rearranged V-D-J TRB sequences. TCRdb re-called the multiplex PCR reads through MiXCR, storing one row per CDR3 protein. This table has roughly 3,400 distinct CDR3 sequences, 45% appearing once. V gene TRBV5-4 combines with J gene TRBJ2-5; TRBD1 aligns across 9 bases. This receptor was obtained from a human donor with a blood cancer. Sequenced: blood. The DNA for the CDR3 is TGTGCCAGCGGGACAGGGCAACAGACCCAGTACTTC. Translated, it gives CASGTGQQTQYF.